What follows are 29 T cell receptor beta chains derived from one specimen sequenced in a study of vaccination and CD4 T cells after COVID-19. Documented treatment: roughly 10-day PBMC culture with coronavirus spike peptide pools or control peptides (ViraFEST assay). Sequencing of DNA taken from cultured CD4+ T cells relied on the Oncomine TCR Beta short-read assay. TCRdb reprocessed the PCR reads with MiXCR, giving one entry per CDR3 protein. The repertoire holds roughly 16,000 distinct CDR3 sequences, with 30% to 45% as singletons. For these receptors, no antigen is known. The specimen was CD4+ T cells from blood, cultured in vitro. The receptors originated from a human donor who had recovered from COVID-19.

This clonotype has more than one count but fewer than ten. One junction end does not reproduce the germline sequence, and a read error may be involved. The rearrangement joins TRBV20-1 to TRBJ1-3, with D possibly TRBD1 on 6 matching bases. The CDR3 spans 13 residues. In germline, CDR1 is DFQATT, CDR2 SNEGSKA (reference sequence). The CDR3 protein is CSANRDTGNTIYF. The CDR3 DNA sequence: TGCAGCGCTAACAGGGACACCGGAAACACCATATATTTT.

The chain combines TRBV7-2 with TRBJ1-2, with D perhaps matching TRBD1 (5 bases). V lost 6 bases and J 5 bases, leaving 22 bases between the germline ends. CDR3 length equals 16 residues. Germline CDR1 is SGHTA and CDR2 is FQGNSA. CDR3 sequence reads: CASSSDQGSLGYGYTF. The CDR3 DNA reads TGTGCCAGCAGTTCCGATCAGGGCTCTTTGGGGTATGGCTACACCTTC.

This clonotype was observed a handful of times. The chain links TRBV7-2 to TRBJ2-5; possibly TRBD2 for D (6 bases). This CDR3 has 14 residues. CDR1 is SGHTA, CDR2 FQGNSA, per germline. Trimming removed 3 bases from V and 2 bases from J, with 10 bases in between. DNA for the CDR3: TGTGCCAGCAGCTTTTTAGGGAGGCAAGAGACCCAGTACTTC. Its protein product is CASSFLGRQETQYF.

V usage is TRBV30 and J usage is TRBJ2-6; 12 nucleotides align to TRBD1. Trimming at V came to 8 bases and at J to 0 bases, leaving 8 bases not matched to a gene. Germline V gives CDR1 GTSNPN, CDR2 SVGIG (reference sequence). This CDR3 is 17 amino acids long. The CDR3 reads CARRRDRGHSGANVLTF. Written as DNA, the CDR3 is TGTGCCAGACGCCGGGACAGGGGGCACTCTGGGGCCAACGTCCTGACTTTC. Together with reference TRBV30 and TRBJ2-6, the CDR3 gives the full variable domain: SQTIHQWPATLVQPVGSPLSLECTVEGTSNPNLYWYRQAAGRGLQLLFYSVGIGQISSEVPQNLSASRPQDRQFILSSKKLLLSDSGFYLCARRRDRGHSGANVLTFGAGSRLTVL.

The V and J genes are TRBV19 and TRBJ1-1, with D perhaps TRBD1 (5 bases). This CDR3 spans 13 amino acids. Per the germline V gene, CDR1 is LNHDA and CDR2 is SQIVND (reference sequence). V lost 6 bases to trimming and J lost 0 bases, with 8 bases between them. The CDR3 region is CASRQDMNTEAFF. The DNA of the CDR3 is TGTGCCAGTAGGCAGGACATGAACACTGAAGCTTTCTTT.

The chain employs TRBV20-1 and TRBJ2-1; 7 nucleotides match TRBD2. Trimming cost V 3 bases and J 8 bases; bases outside gene matches: 13. Germline CDR1 and CDR2: DFQATT and SNEGSKA (reference sequence). CDR3 size: 15 residues. The CDR3: CSARTGTTSVDEQFF. The CDR3 DNA follows: TGCAGTGCTAGGACCGGGACTACCTCAGTCGATGAGCAGTTCTTC.

The rearrangement joins TRBV6-4 to TRBJ1-1; D is unclear. The CDR3 contains 14 residues. V was pared by 11 bases and J by 4 bases, with 20 bases between. Germline-derived CDR1 and CDR2 are MRHNA and SNTAGT. The CDR3 loop reads CAPQGYRLSTEAFF. The CDR3 bases are TGTGCCCCCCAAGGGTACAGATTGAGCACTGAAGCTTTCTTT.

CDR3 nucleotide sequence: TGTGCCAGCAGTTCGCCAGGGACTTCACCCCTCCACTTT. Its translation is CASSSPGTSPLHF. V and J are TRBV12-3 or TRBV12-4 and TRBJ1-6, with D possibly matching TRBD1 (5 bases). The ends were cut back, 4 bases at V and 9 bases at J, with 10 bases in the middle. The CDR3 has 13 residues.

The genes are TRBV7-8 and TRBJ1-2, with a possible D match to TRBD1 (5 bases). The CDR3 runs to 14 residues. Germline CDR1 SGHVS, CDR2 FQNEAQ. V was clipped by 5 bases and J by 1 base, with 11 bases between them. The CDR3 DNA follows: TGTGCCAGCAGCGGGACTAGGGTTAACTATGGCTACACCTTC. It specifies CASSGTRVNYGYTF.

V usage is TRBV20-1 and J usage is TRBJ2-7; D unclear. This CDR3 is built from 13 residues. The germline gives CDR1 DFQATT, CDR2 SNEGSKA (reference sequence). V was clipped by 4 bases and J by 6 bases, with 16 bases between them. The CDR3 DNA is TGCAGTGCTACTCCGGGCCAAGGAAGCGAGCAGTACTTC. As protein: CSATPGQGSEQYF.

A few counts support this clonotype. The J gene is TRBJ1-5, the V gene TRBV12-3 or TRBV12-4; no reliable D call. This CDR3 has 12 residues. Trimming removed 7 bases from V and 8 bases from J, with 12 bases in between. CDR3 sequence: CASKKYREPQHF. The CDR3 nucleotides read TGTGCCAGCAAAAAGTATAGGGAGCCCCAGCATTTT.

This chain links TRBV11-2 with TRBJ2-7; 9 bases map to TRBD2. Per germline, CDR1 SGHAT and CDR2 FQNNGV. The CDR3 length is 16 residues. Trimming removed 0 bases from V and 3 bases from J; junction bases left unmatched: 6. The CDR3 loop reads CASSLDRLAGSYEQYF. In DNA form, the CDR3 reads TGTGCCAGCAGCTTAGATCGGCTAGCGGGAAGCTACGAGCAGTACTTC.

This clonotype turned up a few times. The genes are TRBV30 and TRBJ1-1; D unresolved. The ends were cut back, 1 base at V and 1 base at J, with 10 bases in the middle. Germline CDR1 GTSNPN, CDR2 SVGIG (reference sequence). The CDR3 is 14 residues long. CDR3 region: CAWSASWRNTEAFF. The CDR3, as DNA: TGTGCCTGGAGTGCCTCCTGGAGGAACACTGAAGCTTTCTTT.

The rearrangement links TRBV12-3 or TRBV12-4 to TRBJ2-2; TRBD1 aligns across 9 bases. The CDR3 consists of 15 residues. Unmatched junction bases numbered 9, after V lost 7 bases and J lost 6 bases. For the CDR3, the DNA is TGTGCCAGCACTTTGGGGACAGGGCATCCCGGGGAGCTGTTTTTT. This translates into CASTLGTGHPGELFF.

This clonotype was counted between two and nine times. The chain recombines TRBV24-1 with TRBJ1-2; 7 positions match TRBD1. Germline assignment: CDR1 KGHDR and CDR2 SFDVKD. Trimming removed 3 bases from V and 4 bases from J; junction bases left unmatched: 4. This CDR3 is built from 14 residues. In nucleotides, the CDR3 is TGTGCCACCAGTGATATGACAGGGACCTATGGCTACACCTTC. It specifies CATSDMTGTYGYTF.

The CDR3 bases are TGTGCCAGCAGTTTAAGGCCCCGGGGACTAGCGGGAGTGAGCAATGAGCAGTTCTTC. It codes for CASSLRPRGLAGVSNEQFF. The V gene is TRBV12-3 or TRBV12-4, the J gene TRBJ2-1, with TRBD2 identical over 14 bases. CDR3 length: 19 residues. Losses at the gene ends were 2 bases for V and 6 bases for J; bases not matched to a gene: 12.

The sample holds one count of this clonotype. This chain connects TRBV19 to TRBJ2-1, with D perhaps matching TRBD1 (7 bases). Germline assignment: CDR1 LNHDA and CDR2 SQIVND (reference sequence). Trimming took off 4 bases at V and 15 bases at J, with 19 bases between the two ends. CDR3 length: 13 residues. The CDR3 sequence is CASSTDREVVRFF. The CDR3 nucleotides read TGTGCCAGTAGTACTGACAGGGAGGTGGTCCGGTTCTTC. Drawing the rest from reference TRBV19 and TRBJ2-1, the complete variable domain is DGGITQSPKYLFRKEGQNVTLSCEQNLNHDAMYWYRQDPGQGLRLIYYSQIVNDFQKGDIAEGYSVSREKKESFPLTVTSAQKNPTAFYLCASSTDREVVRFFGPGTRLTVL.

With respect to this clonotype: A junction boundary mismatches the germline segment, possibly from a read error. The genes are TRBV20-1 and TRBJ1-2, with D possibly matching TRBD1 (5 bases). The CDR3 is 11 residues long. CDR1 is DFQATT, CDR2 SNEGSKA, per germline (reference sequence). As DNA, the CDR3 is TGCAGTGCTAGATTTGGACAAGCGGCATCCTTC. It is translated as CSARFGQAASF.

The chain is built from TRBV6-5 and TRBJ1-6; D remains unclear. V lost 0 bases and J 5 bases, leaving 14 bases between the germline ends. CDR1 MNHEY and CDR2 SVGAGI come from the germline V gene. The CDR3 totals 17 residues. The DNA for the CDR3 is TGTGCCAGCAGTTACTCGATCGGGAGTGGCAATAATTCACCCCTCCACTTT. Residues: CASSYSIGSGNNSPLHF.

This clonotype was seen more than once but under ten times. The chain employs TRBV7-3 and TRBJ2-1; 11 bases are a match to TRBD2. Germline values: CDR1 SGHTA, CDR2 FQGTGA. The length of the CDR3 is 18 residues. The V segment lost 2 bases and the J segment 5 bases; nucleotides outside the gene matches: 11. CDR3 nucleotides: TGTGCCAGCAGCTTAGAGAGTAGGACTAGCGGGCGGCACAATGAGCAGTTCTTC. Protein sequence: CASSLESRTSGRHNEQFF.

The chain carries TRBV6-2 or TRBV6-3 and TRBJ2-6; TRBD1 is a possible D gene (6 bases). V lost 7 bases and J 3 bases, leaving 25 bases between the germline ends. CDR1 is MNHEY and CDR2 is SVGEGT in the germline V gene. CDR3 length: 19 residues. CDR3 amino acids: CASKDTLGGGDRGANVLTF. CDR3 in DNA: TGTGCCAGCAAGGATACCCTAGGTGGGGGCGATCGTGGGGCCAACGTCCTGACTTTC.

This clonotype was counted between two and nine times. This chain links TRBV10-3 with TRBJ1-1, with 8 bases aligning to TRBD1. CDR1 is ENHRY, CDR2 SYGVKD, per germline. This CDR3 spans 14 amino acids. V dropped 5 bases and J dropped 4; count of bases not matched to a gene: 6. The CDR3 here is CAISTTGDSTEAFF. In DNA form, the CDR3 reads TGTGCCATCAGTACGACAGGGGACTCCACTGAAGCTTTCTTT.

The rearrangement joins TRBV4-3 to TRBJ2-3, with TRBD2 identical over 7 bases. The CDR3 spans 17 residues. Germline CDR1 reads LGHNA; CDR2 reads YSLEER. Germline trimming cut 1 base from V and 4 bases from J; bases unmatched to any gene: 11. The CDR3 bases are TGCGCCAGCAGCCAAGGGGGGGGAACTCTAGCAGCAGATACGCAGTATTTT. It yields the protein CASSQGGGTLAADTQYF.

This clonotype was detected only a few times. The CDR3 DNA follows: TGTGCCACCCAGACAGGGGGCAGGGATCAGCCCCAGCATTTT. Translated, it gives CATQTGGRDQPQHF. The chain employs TRBV6-1 and TRBJ1-5; TRBD1 matches 10 bases. There are 14 residues in the CDR3. With 10 bases clipped from V and 5 bases from J, the junction kept 8 bases outside the gene matches. The V gene's germline CDR1 is MNHNS and CDR2 SASEGT.

The chain employs TRBV10-2 and TRBJ1-1, with no clear D. Trimming shortened V by 10 bases and J by 4 bases, and 10 bases separated the two germline ends. Per the germline V gene, CDR1 is WSHSY and CDR2 is SAAADI. This CDR3 contains 11 residues. This CDR3 is CATTGGTEAFF. The DNA for the CDR3 is TGCGCCACAACCGGAGGCACTGAAGCTTTCTTT.

This chain joins TRBV20-1 and TRBJ2-4; 7 bases are shared with TRBD2. The CDR3 consists of 14 residues. Germline loops: CDR1 DFQATT, CDR2 SNEGSKA (reference sequence). V shed 5 bases and J 1 base; nucleotides not matched to a gene: 5. The CDR3, as DNA: TGCAGTGCTTCGCTAGCGGTTGCCAAAAACATTCAGTACTTC. Translated, it gives CSASLAVAKNIQYF.

The table lists this clonotype with a count of one. The gene calls are TRBV6-2 or TRBV6-3 and TRBJ2-2; the D gene could be TRBD1 or TRBD2 (5 bases each). The CDR3 sequence is 15 residues long. Trimming removed 6 bases at V and 4 bases at J, with 15 bases between. Germline V gene sequence: CDR1 MNHEY, CDR2 SVGEGT. The CDR3 DNA sequence: TGTGCCAGCAGGATGAGGTGGGACGGCACCGGGGAGCTGTTTTTT. Its translation: CASRMRWDGTGELFF.

CDR3 protein: CASSGTAYEQYF. The CDR3 DNA sequence: TGTGCCAGCAGTGGGACAGCCTACGAGCAGTACTTC. The chain couples TRBV6-1 to TRBJ2-7, with a weak D call TRBD1 (6 bases). Germline V gene lookup returns CDR1 MNHNS and CDR2 SASEGT. V lost 4 bases to trimming and J lost 2 bases, with 6 bases between them. The CDR3 length is 12 residues.

V is TRBV28 and J is TRBJ1-5; a possible D gene is TRBD1 (6 bases). V was shortened by 8 bases and J by 0 bases, with 14 bases between the two germline ends. This CDR3 is 15 amino acids long. Germline-derived CDR1 and CDR2 are MDHEN and SYDVKM. CDR3 protein: CASEDSPYSNQPQHF. DNA of the CDR3: TGTGCCAGCGAGGACAGCCCTTATAGCAATCAGCCCCAGCATTTT.